The subject of this entry is one T cell receptor beta chain. V lost 7 bases to trimming and J lost 5 bases, with 18 bases between them. CDR3 length equals 15 residues. CDR1 and CDR2 (germline): LNHDA, SQIVND (reference sequence). The data originate from a study of technical replicates of blood from a handful of donors. This table comes from immunoSEQ multiplex PCR, and its TCRdb copy is limited to in-frame clones, with some not included. This repertoire shows approximately 60,000 clones, about 86% found once; its top ten account for more than 4%. This TCR was recovered from a human donor in good health. Some clones in this sample may be carry-over from other donors' samples. The sequencing sample was made of PBMCs. V usage is TRBV19 and J usage is TRBJ1-5, with D possibly being TRBD1 (5 bases). The CDR3, as DNA: TGTGCCAGTAACCAAGGGAGGGTGGGGGATCAGCCCCAGCATTTT. Protein sequence: CASNQGRVGDQPQHF.